One and the same sample provided the 23 T cell receptor beta chains below, sequenced in a study of T cells expressing NK-cell markers. TCRdb reprocessed the 5' RACE reads, keeping one entry per CDR3 protein, no DNA. Its clone listing holds 500,000 or so distinct CDR3 sequences. Sequenced material: blood T cells: a sorted CD56 or NKG2C T cell subset, CD4+ or CD8+ T cells, or bulk PBMC T cells (not recorded which). The receptors originated from a man aged 18 to 30 in good health.

The rearrangement links TRBV12-3 or TRBV12-4 to TRBJ2-1; the D call from TCRdb, TRBD1, cannot be confirmed without DNA. The CDR3 runs 13 residues. The chain's CDR3 is CASSLSTGRGQFF.

The rearrangement joins TRBV3-1 to TRBJ2-1; lacking DNA, the TRBD2 call made by TCRdb goes unchecked. This CDR3 has 19 amino acids. CDR1 LGHDT and CDR2 YNNKEL come from the germline V gene (reference sequence). The CDR3 protein is CASSQDRTSGVGSYNEQFF.

V and J are TRBV11-2 and TRBJ2-1; TCRdb outputs TRBD2, but without DNA this stays unchecked. The CDR3 contains 12 residues. Germline V gives CDR1 SGHAT, CDR2 FQNNGV. The CDR3 sequence: CASSPAGGEQFF.

This chain uses TRBV11-2 with TRBJ2-4; the TCRdb call, TRBD1, lacks DNA for checking. Germline lookup yields CDR1 SGHAT and CDR2 FQNNGV. There are 15 residues in the CDR3. This chain's CDR3 is CASSFPGQGKNIQYF.

This chain connects TRBV6-1 to TRBJ1-1; TCRdb designates TRBD1, a call that cannot be tested without DNA. The CDR3 contains 15 residues. Germline V gene data show CDR1 as MNHNS and CDR2 as SASEGT. The CDR3 is CASSAPGQMNTEAFF.

The genes are TRBV7-9 and TRBJ2-2; there is no DNA to check the TCRdb D call of TRBD2. This CDR3 is 16 amino acids long. Germline V gene lookup returns CDR1 SEHNR and CDR2 FQNEAQ (reference sequence). The CDR3: CASITLAGLNTGELFF.

V gene TRBV7-2 combines with J gene TRBJ2-5. Germline CDR1 and CDR2: SGHTA and FQGNSA. The CDR3 has 16 residues. This chain's CDR3 is CASRTSGSGLGETQYF.

This chain links TRBV4-1 with TRBJ1-6; TCRdb lists TRBD1, though no DNA is available to test this call. Germline CDR1 is MGHRA and CDR2 is YSYEKL. This CDR3 contains 14 residues. The CDR3: CASSQGGLRSPLHF.

The V gene is TRBV5-1, the J gene TRBJ2-1. The CDR3 extends over 11 amino acids. CDR1 and CDR2 (germline): SGHRS, YFSETQ. The CDR3 is CASSPDREQFF.

The chain joins TRBV10-3 to TRBJ1-1; as DNA is missing, the TRBD1 call by TCRdb cannot be tested. The CDR3 contains 14 residues. CDR1 and CDR2 from the germline V gene are ENHRY and SYGVKD. The CDR3 region is CAITLGDRGTEAFF.

The chain employs TRBV7-2 and TRBJ2-5; TCRdb picks TRBD1, but there is no DNA to check that call. The CDR3 loop spans 17 amino acids. Germline V gene data show CDR1 as SGHTA and CDR2 as FQGNSA. CDR3 amino acids: CASSQRVRGRLRETQYF.

The chain couples TRBV15 to TRBJ1-1. There are 16 residues in the CDR3. Germline CDR1 reads LNHNV; CDR2 reads YYDKDF (reference sequence). CDR3 in amino acids: CATSIAGRTFGAEAFF. The complete variable domain, with remaining parts taken from reference TRBV15 and TRBJ1-1, reads DAMVIQNPRYQVTQFGKPVTLSCSQTLNHNVMYWYQQKSSQAPKLLFHYYDKDFNNEADTPDNFQSRRPNTSFCFLDIRSPGLGDTAMYLCATSIAGRTFGAEAFFGQGTRLTVV.

The V and J genes are TRBV7-2 and TRBJ2-3; TCRdb's assignment of TRBD1 cannot be checked, as there is no DNA. The germline gives CDR1 SGHTA, CDR2 FQGNSA. CDR3 size: 13 residues. CDR3 loop: CASRNTAGHTQYF.

This chain uses TRBV9 with TRBJ2-1. The CDR3 covers 13 residues. Germline V gene sequence: CDR1 SGDLS, CDR2 YYNGEE. The CDR3 loop is CASSGALGNEQFF.

J is TRBJ2-6 and V is TRBV27; TCRdb's D call of TRBD1 is untestable without DNA. The CDR3 loop spans 17 amino acids. Germline V CDR1 and CDR2: MNHEY, SMNVEV (reference sequence). The CDR3 protein is CASSRDTALSGANVLTF.

The chain is built from TRBV24-1 and TRBJ2-5. The CDR3 is 15 residues long. Germline values: CDR1 KGHDR, CDR2 SFDVKD. The CDR3 is CATSDFRSSQETQYF.

The V call is TRBV20-1, the J call TRBJ1-2; TCRdb's D call, TRBD1, is unchecked because there is no DNA. Germline V gene sequence: CDR1 DFQATT, CDR2 SNEGSKA (reference sequence). The CDR3 has 17 amino acids. CDR3 amino acids: CSARSPRQGWANYGYTF.

The chain recombines TRBV30 with TRBJ1-3. The CDR3 spans 11 residues. Germline CDR1 GTSNPN, CDR2 SVGIG (reference sequence). The CDR3 sequence: CAWASGNTIYF.

This chain links TRBV6-5 with TRBJ2-3; the TCRdb D gene call, TRBD2, has no DNA to confirm it. The germline CDR1 and CDR2 sequences are MNHEY and SVGAGI. This CDR3 contains 19 residues. The CDR3: CASSYPREGAPTSTDTQYF.

The rearrangement joins TRBV10-3 to TRBJ2-2; TCRdb's D gene call, TRBD1, goes unchecked for lack of DNA. CDR1 and CDR2 from the germline V gene are ENHRY and SYGVKD. This CDR3 has 14 amino acids. The CDR3 loop reads CATQTGGGTGELFF.

The rearrangement uses TRBV7-9 and TRBJ2-5. Germline assignment: CDR1 SEHNR and CDR2 FQNEAQ (reference sequence). CDR3 length: 14 residues. CDR3 protein: CASNTGKETETQYF.

The chain couples TRBV24-1 to TRBJ1-5; absent DNA, TCRdb's TRBD1 call cannot be checked. Per germline, CDR1 KGHDR and CDR2 SFDVKD. This CDR3 is 15 amino acids long. The CDR3 sequence: CATSDPQGGNQPQHF.

This rearrangement joins TRBV11-1 to TRBJ2-6. This CDR3 is 18 amino acids long. CDR1 and CDR2 from the germline V gene are SGHAT and FQDESV (reference sequence). The CDR3 region is CASSRGRGLGAGANVLTF.